A selection of T cell receptor beta chains follows, all from one sample in a study of T cells in Graves' hyperthyroidism and ophthalmopathy. TCRdb re-analysed the multiplex PCR reads in MiXCR, keeping a single row per CDR3 protein. The table has about 270,000 distinct CDR3 sequences, almost 25% seen once. Sequences were obtained from blood. The receptors come from a woman between 40 and 55 years old with Graves' ophthalmopathy. The CDR3 runs from the conserved cysteine through the conserved F or W. D genes are given only for firm matches. Not every row has a clone size; where given, it reads once, few, many or a size class.

clone size	V gene	D gene	J gene	CDR3 DNA	CDR3 protein
many	TRBV12-3/TRBV12-4	-	TRBJ1-1	TGTGCCAGCAGGCCCTTTAGTCTCATGAACACTGAAGCTTTCTTT	CASRPFSLMNTEAFF
-	TRBV6-1	-	TRBJ2-7	TGTGCCAGCAGCTCACTAGGGCGCTCCTACGAGCAGTACTTC	CASSSLGRSYEQYF
-	TRBV28	TRBD2	TRBJ2-7	TGTGCCAGCAGTTACCCGGGAGGGCAGTACTTC	CASSYPGGQYF
-	TRBV28	TRBD2	TRBJ2-7	TGTGCCAGCAGTCCAACCCCGGGACTAGCGGGGCGGTACGAGCAGTACTTC	CASSPTPGLAGRYEQYF
many	TRBV7-3	-	TRBJ2-1	TGTGCCAGCAGCTTAGGTAGGGACAATGAGCAGTTCTTC	CASSLGRDNEQFF
-	TRBV19	-	TRBJ2-5	TGTGCCAGTAGTATCCGGGGCCTCCAAGAGACCCAGTACTTC	CASSIRGLQETQYF
many	TRBV30	-	TRBJ1-3	TGTGCCTGGAGTGTAGGCAGGGCTGCTGGAAGCACCATATATTTT	CAWSVGRAAGSTIYF
many	TRBV20-1	TRBD1	TRBJ1-1	TGCAGTGTCAGAAGCGGGACAGGGGGAAGAACTGAAGCTTTCTTT	CSVRSGTGGRTEAFF
once	TRBV7-9	-	TRBJ1-1	TGTGCCAGCAACATTGATGACAGAACAAACACTGAAGCTTTCTTT	CASNIDDRTNTEAFF
many	TRBV3-1	-	TRBJ2-5	TGTGCCAGCAGGAGGCGGCCGACGTGGGAGACCCAGTACTTC	CASRRRPTWETQYF
-	TRBV20-1	-	TRBJ1-2	TGCAGTGCTAGATACAGGGTTTTTGGCTACACCTTC	CSARYRVFGYTF
many	TRBV6-1	-	TRBJ1-5	TGTGCCAGCAGGAAAGATCAGCCCCAGCATTTT	CASRKDQPQHF
many	TRBV7-3	-	TRBJ1-5	TGTGCCAGCAGCCTCACCTATGGTCAGCCCCAGCATTTT	CASSLTYGQPQHF
-	TRBV12-3/TRBV12-4	TRBD2	TRBJ2-5	TGTGCCAGCGGACTAGCGGGGGAGCATCAAGAGACCCAGTACTTC	CASGLAGEHQETQYF
many	TRBV20-1	TRBD1	TRBJ2-5	TGCAGTGCTAGAGATTCCCAGGGGGCCGGGGAGACCCAGTACTTC	CSARDSQGAGETQYF
many	TRBV19	-	TRBJ2-4	TGTGCCAGTGGGGTCAGTACCCTACGACTAGCCAAAAACATTCAGTACTTC	CASGVSTLRLAKNIQYF